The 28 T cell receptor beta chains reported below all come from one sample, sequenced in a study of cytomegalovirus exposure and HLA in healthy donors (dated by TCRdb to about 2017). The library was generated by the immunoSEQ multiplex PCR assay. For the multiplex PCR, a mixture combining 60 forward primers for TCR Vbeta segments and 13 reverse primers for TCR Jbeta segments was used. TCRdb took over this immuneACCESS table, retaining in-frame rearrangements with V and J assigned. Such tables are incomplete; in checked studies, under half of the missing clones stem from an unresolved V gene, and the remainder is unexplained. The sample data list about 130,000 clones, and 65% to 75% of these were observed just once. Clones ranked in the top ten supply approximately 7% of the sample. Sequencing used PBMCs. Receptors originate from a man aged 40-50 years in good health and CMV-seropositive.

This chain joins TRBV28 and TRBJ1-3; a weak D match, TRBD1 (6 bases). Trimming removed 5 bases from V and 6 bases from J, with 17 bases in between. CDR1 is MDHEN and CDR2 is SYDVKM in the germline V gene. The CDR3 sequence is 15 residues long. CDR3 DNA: TGTGCCAGCAGTCAACCACAGGGTTTGACAAACACCATATATTTT. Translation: CASSQPQGLTNTIYF.

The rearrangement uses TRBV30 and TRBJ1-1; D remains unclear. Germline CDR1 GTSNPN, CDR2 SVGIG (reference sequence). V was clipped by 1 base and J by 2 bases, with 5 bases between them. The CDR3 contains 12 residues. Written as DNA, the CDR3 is TGTGCCTGGAGTGCCTCTAACACTGAAGCTTTCTTT. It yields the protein CAWSASNTEAFF.

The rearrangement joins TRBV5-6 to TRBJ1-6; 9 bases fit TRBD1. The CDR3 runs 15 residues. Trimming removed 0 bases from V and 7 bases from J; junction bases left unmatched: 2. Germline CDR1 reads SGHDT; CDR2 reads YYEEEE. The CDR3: CASSLAGTGNSPLHF. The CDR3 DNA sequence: TGTGCCAGCAGCTTGGCCGGGACAGGGAATTCACCCCTCCACTTT.

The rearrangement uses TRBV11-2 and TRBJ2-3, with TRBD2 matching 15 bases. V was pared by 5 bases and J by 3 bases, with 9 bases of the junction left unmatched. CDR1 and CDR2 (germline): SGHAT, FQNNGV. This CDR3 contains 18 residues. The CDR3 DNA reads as TGTGCCAGCAGCCCCATCAGGACTAGCGGGAGGGGGACAGATACGCAGTATTTT. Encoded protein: CASSPIRTSGRGTDTQYF.

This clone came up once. CDR3 sequence: CASSPTGSMNTEAFF. The DNA of the CDR3 is TGTGCCAGCAGTCCGACAGGGTCCATGAACACTGAAGCTTTCTTT. The chain employs TRBV7-9 and TRBJ1-1; TRBD1 matches at 7 bases. After removal of 6 bases from V and 0 bases from J, the junction contained 7 bases not matched to a gene. The V gene's germline CDR1 is SEHNR and CDR2 FQNEAQ (reference sequence). CDR3 length: 15 residues.

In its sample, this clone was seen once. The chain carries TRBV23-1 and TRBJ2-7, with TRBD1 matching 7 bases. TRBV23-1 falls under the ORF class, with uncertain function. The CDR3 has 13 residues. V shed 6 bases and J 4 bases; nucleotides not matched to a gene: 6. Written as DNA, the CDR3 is TGCGCCAGCAGAAGACAGGGAATGTACGAGCAGTACTTC. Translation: CASRRQGMYEQYF.

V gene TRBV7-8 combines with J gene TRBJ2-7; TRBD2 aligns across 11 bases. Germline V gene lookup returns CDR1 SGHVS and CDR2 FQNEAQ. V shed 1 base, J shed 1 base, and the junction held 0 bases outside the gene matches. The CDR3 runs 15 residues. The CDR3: CASSLGLAGSYEQYF. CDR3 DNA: TGTGCCAGCAGCTTAGGACTAGCGGGATCCTACGAGCAGTACTTC.

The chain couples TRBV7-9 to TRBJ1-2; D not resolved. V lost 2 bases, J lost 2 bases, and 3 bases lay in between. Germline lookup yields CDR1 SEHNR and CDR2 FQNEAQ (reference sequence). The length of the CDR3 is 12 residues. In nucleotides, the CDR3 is TGTGCCAGCAGCTTATCGAACTATGGCTACACCTTC. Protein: CASSLSNYGYTF.

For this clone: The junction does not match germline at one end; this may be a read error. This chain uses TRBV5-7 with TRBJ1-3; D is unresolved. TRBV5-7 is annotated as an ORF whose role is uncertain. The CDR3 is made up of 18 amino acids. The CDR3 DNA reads TGTGTCAGCAGCTTGGCGAGGCGTTATCTTAACCCTGGAAACACCATATATTTT. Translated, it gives CVSSLARRYLNPGNTIYF.

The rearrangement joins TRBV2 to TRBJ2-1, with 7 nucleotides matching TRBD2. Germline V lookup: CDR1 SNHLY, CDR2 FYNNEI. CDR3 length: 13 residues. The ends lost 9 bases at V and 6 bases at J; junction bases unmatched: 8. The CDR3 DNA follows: TGTGCCAGTCAGCGGGGTTTAGGCAATGAGCAGTTCTTC. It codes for CASQRGLGNEQFF. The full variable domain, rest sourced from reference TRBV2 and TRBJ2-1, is EPEVTQTPSHQVTQMGQEVILRCVPISNHLYFYWYRQILGQKVEFLVSFYNNEISEKSEIFDDQFSVERPDGSNFTLKIRSTKLEDSAMYFCASQRGLGNEQFFGPGTRLTVL.

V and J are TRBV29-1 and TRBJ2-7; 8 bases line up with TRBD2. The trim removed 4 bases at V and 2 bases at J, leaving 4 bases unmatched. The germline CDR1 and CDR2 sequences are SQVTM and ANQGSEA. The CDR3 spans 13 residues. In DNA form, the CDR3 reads TGCAGCGTTGGAACTAGCGGAGCCTACGAGCAGTACTTC. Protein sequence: CSVGTSGAYEQYF.

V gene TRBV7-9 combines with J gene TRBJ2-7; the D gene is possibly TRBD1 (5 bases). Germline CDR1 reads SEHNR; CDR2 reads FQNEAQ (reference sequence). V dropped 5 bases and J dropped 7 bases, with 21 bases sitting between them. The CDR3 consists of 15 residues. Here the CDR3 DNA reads TGTGCCAGCAGCCTACTTCAGGGCTACGGAGAGGAGCAGTACTTC. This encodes CASSLLQGYGEEQYF.

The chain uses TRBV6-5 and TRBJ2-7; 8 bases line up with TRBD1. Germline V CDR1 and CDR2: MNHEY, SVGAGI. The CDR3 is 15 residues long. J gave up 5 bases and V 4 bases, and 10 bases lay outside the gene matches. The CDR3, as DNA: TGTGCCAGCAGTTTAGCCGGACAGGGTAGAGACGAGCAGTACTTC. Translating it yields CASSLAGQGRDEQYF.

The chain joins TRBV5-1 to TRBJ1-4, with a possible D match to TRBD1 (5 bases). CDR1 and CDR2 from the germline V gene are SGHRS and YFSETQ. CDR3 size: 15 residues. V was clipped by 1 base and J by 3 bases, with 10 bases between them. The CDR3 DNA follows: TGCGCCAGCAGCTTGTTTGCAGGGCCTAATGAAAAACTGTTTTTT. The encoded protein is CASSLFAGPNEKLFF.

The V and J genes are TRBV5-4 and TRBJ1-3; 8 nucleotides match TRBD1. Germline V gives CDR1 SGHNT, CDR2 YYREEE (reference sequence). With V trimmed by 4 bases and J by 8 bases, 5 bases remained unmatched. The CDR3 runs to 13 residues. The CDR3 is CASSPDRVDTIYF. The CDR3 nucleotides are TGTGCCAGCAGCCCGGACAGGGTGGACACCATATATTTT.

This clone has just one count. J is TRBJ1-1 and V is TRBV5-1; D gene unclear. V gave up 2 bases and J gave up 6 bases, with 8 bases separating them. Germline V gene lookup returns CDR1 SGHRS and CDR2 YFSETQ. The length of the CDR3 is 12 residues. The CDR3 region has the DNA TGCGCCAGCAGCTTCACCGAGGCTGAAGCTTTCTTT. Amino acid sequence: CASSFTEAEAFF.

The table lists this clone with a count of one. The CDR3 protein is CASSPIGQGGNIQYF. CDR3 nucleotides: TGTGCCAGCTCACCAATCGGACAGGGTGGAAACATTCAGTACTTC. The chain joins TRBV18 to TRBJ2-4; 8 nucleotides line up with TRBD1. The CDR3 has 15 residues. Germline V gene lookup returns CDR1 KGHSH and CDR2 LQKENI. The V segment lost 2 bases and the J segment 6 bases; nucleotides outside the gene matches: 6.

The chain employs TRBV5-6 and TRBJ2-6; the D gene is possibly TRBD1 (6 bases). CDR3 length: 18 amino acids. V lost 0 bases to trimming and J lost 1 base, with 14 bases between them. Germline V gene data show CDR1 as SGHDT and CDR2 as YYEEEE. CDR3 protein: CASSLVGLTGSGANVLTF. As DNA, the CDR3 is TGTGCCAGCAGCTTGGTAGGGCTCACAGGGTCTGGGGCCAACGTCCTGACTTTC.

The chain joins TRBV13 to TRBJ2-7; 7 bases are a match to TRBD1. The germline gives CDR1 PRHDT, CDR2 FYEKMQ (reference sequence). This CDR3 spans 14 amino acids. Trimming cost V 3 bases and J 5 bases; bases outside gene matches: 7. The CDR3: CASSLGDRAHEQYF. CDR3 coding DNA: TGTGCCAGCAGCTTGGGAGACAGGGCCCACGAGCAGTACTTC.

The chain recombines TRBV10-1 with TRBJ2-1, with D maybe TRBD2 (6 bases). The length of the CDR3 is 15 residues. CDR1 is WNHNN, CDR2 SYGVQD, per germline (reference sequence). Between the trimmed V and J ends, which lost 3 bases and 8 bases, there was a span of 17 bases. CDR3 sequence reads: CASSDPSGGPYEQFF. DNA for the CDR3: TGCGCCAGCAGTGATCCGAGCGGAGGGCCCTATGAGCAGTTCTTC.

The CDR3, as DNA: TGTGCCAGCAGAATAAGTACGACTAGCGGGAGGACCCATGAGCAGTTCTTC. The encoded protein is CASRISTTSGRTHEQFF. The chain combines TRBV27 with TRBJ2-1, with 13 bases lining up with TRBD2. Germline CDR1 is MNHEY and CDR2 is SMNVEV (reference sequence). The CDR3 sequence is 17 residues long. V lost 6 bases, J lost 8 bases, and 13 bases stayed unmatched.

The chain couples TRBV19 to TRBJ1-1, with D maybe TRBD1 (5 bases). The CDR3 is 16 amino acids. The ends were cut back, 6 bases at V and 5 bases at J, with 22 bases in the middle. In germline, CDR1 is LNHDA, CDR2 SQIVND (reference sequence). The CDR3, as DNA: TGTGCCAGTAGCCATAGGGGCTCGACAAGTCGGACTGAAGCTTTCTTT. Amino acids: CASSHRGSTSRTEAFF. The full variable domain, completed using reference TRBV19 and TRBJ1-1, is DGGITQSPKYLFRKEGQNVTLSCEQNLNHDAMYWYRQDPGQGLRLIYYSQIVNDFQKGDIAEGYSVSREKKESFPLTVTSAQKNPTAFYLCASSHRGSTSRTEAFFGQGTRLTVV.

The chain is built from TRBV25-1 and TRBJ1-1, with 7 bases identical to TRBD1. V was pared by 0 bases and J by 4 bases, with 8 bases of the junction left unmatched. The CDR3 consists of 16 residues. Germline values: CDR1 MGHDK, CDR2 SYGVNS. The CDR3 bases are TGTGCCAGCAGTGAATATGCTCGGGCAGGGGGCACTGAAGCTTTCTTT. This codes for CASSEYARAGGTEAFF.

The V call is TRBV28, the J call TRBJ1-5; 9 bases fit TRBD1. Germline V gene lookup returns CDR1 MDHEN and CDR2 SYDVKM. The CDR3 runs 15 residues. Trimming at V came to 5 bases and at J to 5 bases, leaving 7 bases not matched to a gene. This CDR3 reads CASSTGTGKHQPQHF. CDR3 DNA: TGTGCCAGCAGTACCGGGACAGGGAAGCATCAGCCCCAGCATTTT.

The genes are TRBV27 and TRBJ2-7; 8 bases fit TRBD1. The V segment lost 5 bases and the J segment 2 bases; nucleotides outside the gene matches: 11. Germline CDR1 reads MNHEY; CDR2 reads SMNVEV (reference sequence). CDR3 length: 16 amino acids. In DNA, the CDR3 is TGTGCCAGCAGTCCGAACCGACAGGGGCCCGCCTACGAGCAGTACTTC. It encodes CASSPNRQGPAYEQYF.

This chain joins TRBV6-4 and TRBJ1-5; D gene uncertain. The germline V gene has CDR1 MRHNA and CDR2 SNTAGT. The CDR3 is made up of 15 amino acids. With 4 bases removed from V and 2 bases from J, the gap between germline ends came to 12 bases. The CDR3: CASSGGGGGNQPQHF. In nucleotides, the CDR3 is TGTGCCAGCAGTGGGGGAGGAGGCGGCAATCAGCCCCAGCATTTT.

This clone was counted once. The DNA for the CDR3 is TGTGCCAGCAGCCGTCCCGCGGACAGGGTAAATCAGCCCCAGCATTTT. It translates to CASSRPADRVNQPQHF. The chain links TRBV28 to TRBJ1-5, with TRBD1 matching over 8 bases. The length of the CDR3 is 16 residues. Germline lookup yields CDR1 MDHEN and CDR2 SYDVKM. Trimming removed 6 bases from V and 4 bases from J; junction bases left unmatched: 11.

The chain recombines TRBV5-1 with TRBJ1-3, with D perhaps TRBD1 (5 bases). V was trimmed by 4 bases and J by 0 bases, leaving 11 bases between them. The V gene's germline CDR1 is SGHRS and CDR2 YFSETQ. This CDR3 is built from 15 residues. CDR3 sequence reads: CASSTTGDSGNTIYF. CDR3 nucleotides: TGCGCCAGCAGCACGACGGGGGACTCTGGAAACACCATATATTTT.